The 10 T cell receptor beta chains in this list originate from one sample, sequenced in a study of CD8 T cells in Susac syndrome. Random hexamers served to reverse transcribe roughly 0.45 to 1 ug RNA. TCRdb reprocessed the immunoSEQ multiplex PCR reads via MiXCR and lists one record per CDR3 protein. The sample yields 120,000 or so distinct CDR3 sequences, around 94% seen once. Sequencing used CD4+ T cells from PBMCs. These receptors were taken from a human donor in good health.

The rearrangement joins TRBV3-1 to TRBJ2-5; 9 nucleotides line up with TRBD2. The V segment lost 6 bases and the J segment 4 bases; nucleotides outside the gene matches: 6. The CDR3 totals 14 residues. Germline-derived CDR1 and CDR2 are LGHDT and YNNKEL (reference sequence). CDR3 nucleotides: TGTGCCAGCAGTCATAGCGGGAGCCCAGAGACCCAGTACTTC. It yields the protein CASSHSGSPETQYF.

The chain has TRBV7-9 and TRBJ2-3; the D gene is possibly TRBD2 (6 bases). Germline V gene sequence: CDR1 SEHNR, CDR2 FQNEAQ (reference sequence). V was pared by 4 bases and J by 0 bases, with 14 bases between. The CDR3 runs to 16 residues. CDR3 residues: CASSSSRDSSTDTQYF. The DNA for the CDR3 is TGTGCCAGCAGCTCCAGCCGGGACTCCAGCACAGATACGCAGTATTTT.

The CDR3 DNA is TGTGCCAGCAGGCCGGCAGGGGGAAAGGCTTTCTTT. This sequence encodes CASRPAGGKAFF. The rearrangement joins TRBV25-1 to TRBJ1-1, with 7 bases aligning to TRBD1. CDR1 and CDR2 (germline): MGHDK, SYGVNS. The CDR3 is made up of 12 amino acids. Trimming at V came to 6 bases and at J to 11 bases, leaving 9 bases not matched to a gene.

The chain joins TRBV7-2 to TRBJ1-6, with D hard to call. The CDR3 spans 16 residues. Germline CDR1 reads SGHTA; CDR2 reads FQGNSA. The germline V and J ends were trimmed by 2 bases and 9 bases, with 17 bases remaining between them. The CDR3 region has the DNA TGTGCCAGCAGCTTATCTTTGGTGGCTCAAGGTTCACCCCTCCACTTT. This encodes CASSLSLVAQGSPLHF.

CDR3 amino acids: CASTPGHSSYEQYF. Written as DNA, the CDR3 is TGTGCCAGCACCCCGGGACATAGCTCCTACGAGCAGTACTTC. The rearrangement uses TRBV6-5 and TRBJ2-7; a weak D match, TRBD1 (6 bases). CDR3 length: 14 residues. CDR1 and CDR2 from the germline V gene are MNHEY and SVGAGI. Trimming took off 7 bases at V and 0 bases at J, with 13 bases between the two ends.

On this clonotype: The junction does not match germline at one end; this may be a read error. The J gene is TRBJ2-2, the V gene TRBV7-2; D unclear. This CDR3 region has 16 residues. CDR1 is SGHTA, CDR2 FQGNSA, per germline. The CDR3 reads CASILGLTENTGELFF. In DNA, the CDR3 is TGTGCCAGCATCTTAGGGTTGACTGAGAACACCGGGGAGCTGTTTTTT.

The chain carries TRBV5-6 and TRBJ1-1; no clear D gene. Trimming left V 2 bases short and J 5 bases short, with 10 bases between. CDR1 is SGHDT and CDR2 is YYEEEE in the germline V gene. The CDR3 extends over 13 amino acids. The CDR3 DNA sequence: TGTGCCAGCAGCTTAACCGCGGGGACTGAAGCTTTCTTT. It specifies CASSLTAGTEAFF.

V usage is TRBV18 and J usage is TRBJ2-3; weak D call: TRBD1 (5 bases). Trimming left V 5 bases short and J 5 bases short, with 11 bases between. The CDR3 runs 13 residues. Germline V gene sequence: CDR1 KGHSH, CDR2 LQKENI. The CDR3 spells CASSAPGKDTQYF. The CDR3 nucleotides read TGTGCCAGCTCAGCCCCAGGGAAAGATACGCAGTATTTT. Drawing the rest from reference TRBV18 and TRBJ2-3, the complete variable domain is NAGVMQNPRHLVRRRGQEARLRCSPMKGHSHVYWYRQLPEEGLKFMVYLQKENIIDESGMPKERFSAEFPKEGPSILRIQQVVRGDSAAYFCASSAPGKDTQYFGPGTRLTVL.

This chain connects TRBV5-1 to TRBJ2-7; possible D gene TRBD1, 5 bases. Trimming cost V 2 bases and J 5 bases, with 14 bases left between them. Germline-derived CDR1 and CDR2 are SGHRS and YFSETQ. CDR3 size: 14 residues. In DNA form, the CDR3 reads TGCGCCAGCAGCTTTGTCCAGGGCGTCGACGAGCAGTACTTC. Amino acids: CASSFVQGVDEQYF.

This chain uses TRBV20-1 with TRBJ2-1; 11 bases align to TRBD2. Germline V gene data show CDR1 as DFQATT and CDR2 as SNEGSKA (reference sequence). V gave up 3 bases and J gave up 4 bases; unmatched junction bases: 8. The CDR3 has 16 residues. CDR3 protein: CSASYRRLAGYNEQFF. In DNA, the CDR3 is TGCAGTGCTAGTTACCGGAGACTAGCGGGATACAATGAGCAGTTCTTC.